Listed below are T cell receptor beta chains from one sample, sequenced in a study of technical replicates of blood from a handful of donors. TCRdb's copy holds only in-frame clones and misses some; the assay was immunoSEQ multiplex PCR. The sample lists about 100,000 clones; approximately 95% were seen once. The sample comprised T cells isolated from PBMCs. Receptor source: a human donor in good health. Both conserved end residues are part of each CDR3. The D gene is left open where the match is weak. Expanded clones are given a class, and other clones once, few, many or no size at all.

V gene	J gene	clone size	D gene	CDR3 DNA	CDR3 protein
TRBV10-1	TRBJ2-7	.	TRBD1	TGCGCCAGCAGTGAGTCGCGGACAGGGAGCTACGAGCAGTACTTC	CASSESRTGSYEQYF
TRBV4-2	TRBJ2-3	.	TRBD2	TGTGCCAGCAGCCAAGCCTCCCTAGCGGGACAATTAAATCCCACAGATACGCAGTATTTT	CASSQASLAGQLNPTDTQYF
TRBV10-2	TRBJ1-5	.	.	TGCGCCAGCAGTGAGTCGGCGGGAGGGCCCCAGCATTTT	CASSESAGGPQHF
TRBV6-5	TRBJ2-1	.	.	TGTGCCACGGTCGAGCGGAGCTCCTACAATGAGCAGTTCTTC	CATVERSSYNEQFF
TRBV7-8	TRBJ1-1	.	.	TGTGCCAGCAGCTTAGCCTGGGCAAGCACTGAAGCTTTCTTT	CASSLAWASTEAFF
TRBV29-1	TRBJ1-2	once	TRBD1	TGCAGCGTGAGCCGGACAGGGGACTATGGCTACACCTTC	CSVSRTGDYGYTF
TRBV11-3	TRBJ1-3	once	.	TGTGCCAGCAGCTTAGAGGAGGCCCCGGGAAACACCATATATTTT	CASSLEEAPGNTIYF
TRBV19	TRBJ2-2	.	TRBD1	TGTGCCAGTAGGTCACAGGGGGGCACCGGGGAGCTGTTTTTT	CASRSQGGTGELFF
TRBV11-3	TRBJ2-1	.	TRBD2	TGTGCCAGCAGCTTTCGTGGTAGCGGGATCACTATGGGTGAGCAGTTCTTC	CASSFRGSGITMGEQFF
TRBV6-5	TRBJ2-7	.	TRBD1	TGTGCCAGCAGAAGAGGACAGGGGCTTTCCTACGAGCAGTACTTC	CASRRGQGLSYEQYF
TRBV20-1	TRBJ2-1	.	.	TGCAGTGCTATATTGTACAATGAGCAGTTCTTC	CSAILYNEQFF
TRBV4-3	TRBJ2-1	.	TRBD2	TGCGCCAGCAGCCACCTGGGGACTAGCGGGGTGGAGCAGTTCTTC	CASSHLGTSGVEQFF
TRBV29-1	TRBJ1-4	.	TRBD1	TGCAGCGTTGAAGAGACAGGGGGCGAAAAACTGTTTTTT	CSVEETGGEKLFF
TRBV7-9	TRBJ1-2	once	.	TGTGCCAGCAGCTTATTTGGAGGAGGGGACGGCTACACCTTC	CASSLFGGGDGYTF
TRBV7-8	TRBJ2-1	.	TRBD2	TGTGCCAGCAGCGTGGGCCCGGGACTAGCCGATCTCAGCTCCTACAATGAGCAGTTCTTC	CASSVGPGLADLSSYNEQFF
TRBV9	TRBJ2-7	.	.	TGTGCCAGCAGCGTATTCCGAGGGTTCGACGAGCAGTACTTC	CASSVFRGFDEQYF
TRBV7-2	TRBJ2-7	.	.	TGTGCCAGCAGATCCCGCGGACTGTCCTACGAGCAGTACTTC	CASRSRGLSYEQYF
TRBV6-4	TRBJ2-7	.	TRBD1	TGTGCCAGCAGTGACTTGACGGACAGGCCCCATTACGAGCAGTACTTC	CASSDLTDRPHYEQYF
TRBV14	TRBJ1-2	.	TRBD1	TGTGCCAGCAGCCCTTTTATGAGGACAGGGGAAGACTATGGCTACACCTTC	CASSPFMRTGEDYGYTF
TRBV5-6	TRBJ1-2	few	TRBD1	TGTGCCAGCAGCCCTGACAGGGGCGTCTATGGCTACACCTTC	CASSPDRGVYGYTF
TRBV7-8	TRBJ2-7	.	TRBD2	TGTGCCAGCAGCTTAAGACTAGCGGGAGAAAATGTGGCCTACGAGCAGTACTTC	CASSLRLAGENVAYEQYF
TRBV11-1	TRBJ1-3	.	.	TGTGCCAGCAGCTTAGCGCCGGGGAGCGACACCATATATTTT	CASSLAPGSDTIYF
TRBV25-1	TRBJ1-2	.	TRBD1	TGTGCCAGCAGTGAATGGGGGACAGGGTCTCCCTATGGCTACACCTTC	CASSEWGTGSPYGYTF
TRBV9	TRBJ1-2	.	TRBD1	TGTGCCAGCAGCGGACCCCGGGACAGAACCCCTGAATGGTATGGCTACACCTTC	CASSGPRDRTPEWYGYTF
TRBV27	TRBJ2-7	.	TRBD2	TGTGCCAGCAGTTTAACCGGGACTACTCGCTACGAGCAGTACTTC	CASSLTGTTRYEQYF
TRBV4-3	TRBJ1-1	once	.	TGCGCCAGCAGCCAAGATGGCAGGAACACTGAAGCTTTCTTT	CASSQDGRNTEAFF
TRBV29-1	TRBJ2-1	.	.	TGCAGCGTTGTTAGGGGGTTGAGGTACAATGAGCAGTTCTTC	CSVVRGLRYNEQFF
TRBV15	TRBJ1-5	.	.	TGTGCCACCAGCAGAGTAGATAGCAATCAGCCCCAGCATTTT	CATSRVDSNQPQHF
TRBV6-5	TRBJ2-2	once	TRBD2	TGTGCCAGCAGCTATGGGACTAGCGGCACCGGGGAGCTGTTTTTT	CASSYGTSGTGELFF